This T cell receptor (beta chain) was captured by sequencing in a study of prognosis after radiotherapy for stage I lung cancer. Collection of peripheral blood, in a volume of about 5.4 milliliters, was performed at each of two time points. The CDR3 sequence is 14 residues long. Germline V gene data show CDR1 as DFQATT and CDR2 as SNEGSKA (reference sequence). Overall study findings and caveats: Medians of around 9,500 versus 6,500 showed unique TCR clone counts falling after stereotactic body radiation therapy.

In the case of this clonotype: Its antigen is as yet unknown. A read error may account for a junction end that differs from germline.

Amplification of TCR beta CDR3 from genomic DNA used two-round multiplex PCR. First-round PCR employed TRBV- and TRBJ-specific primers for each gene. Universal primers primed the second round of PCR. TCRdb ran MiXCR on the multiplex PCR reads and lists one entry per CDR3 protein. The data show under 30,000 distinct CDR3 sequences, 30% to 40% seen once. The TCR originated in a donor aged 50 or older with non-small cell lung cancer. Source: PBMCs, taken before or after stereotactic body radiation therapy (not recorded which). The J gene is TRBJ1-3, the V gene TRBV20-1, with D unclear. CDR3 in DNA: TGCAGTGCTAGAAATTTGTTTTCTGGAAACGCCATATATTTT. This encodes CSARNLFSGNAIYF.